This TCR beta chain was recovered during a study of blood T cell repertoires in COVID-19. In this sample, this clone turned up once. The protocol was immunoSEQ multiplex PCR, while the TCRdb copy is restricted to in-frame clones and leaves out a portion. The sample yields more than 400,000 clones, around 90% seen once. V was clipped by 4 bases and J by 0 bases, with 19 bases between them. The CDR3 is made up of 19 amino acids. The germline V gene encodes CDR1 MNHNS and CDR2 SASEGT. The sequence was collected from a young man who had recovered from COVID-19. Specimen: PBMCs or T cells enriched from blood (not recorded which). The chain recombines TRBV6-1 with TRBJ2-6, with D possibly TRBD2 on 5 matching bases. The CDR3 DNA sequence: TGTGCCAGCAGTGTTAGAGGGCAGGTCCTACCCTCTGGGGCCAACGTCCTGACTTTC. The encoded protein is CASSVRGQVLPSGANVLTF.